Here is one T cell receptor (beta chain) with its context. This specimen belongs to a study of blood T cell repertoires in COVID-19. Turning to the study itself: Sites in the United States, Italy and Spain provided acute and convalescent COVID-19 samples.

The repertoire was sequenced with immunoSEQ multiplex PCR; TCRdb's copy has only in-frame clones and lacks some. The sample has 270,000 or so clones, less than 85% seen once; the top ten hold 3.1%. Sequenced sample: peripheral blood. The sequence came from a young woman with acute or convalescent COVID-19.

The DNA for the CDR3 is TGTGCCAGCAGTTCAAATTATGAAAAACTGTTTTTT. Translation: CASSSNYEKLFF. This chain uses TRBV3-1 (or the pseudogene TRBV3-2) with TRBJ1-4; no definite D call. Trimming took 6 bases from V and 6 from J, leaving 8 bases between them. Germline-derived CDR1 and CDR2 are LGHDT and YNNKEL (reference sequence). There are 12 residues in the CDR3.